The T cell receptor (beta chain) described here comes from a study of control samples from healthy donors and cancer patients. The repertoire was sequenced with immunoSEQ multiplex PCR; TCRdb's copy has only in-frame clones and lacks some. The repertoire consists of some 150,000 clones, with about 90% occurring once and the leading ten covering 7.1%. The CDR3 length is 12 residues. Germline values: CDR1 MDHEN, CDR2 SYDVKM. V was clipped by 6 bases and J by 7 bases, with 13 bases between them. This clonotype was obtained from a man between 18 and 35 years old in good health. The sequencing sample was made of blood. The gene calls are TRBV28 and TRBJ2-7; a possible D gene is TRBD2 (6 bases). CDR3 residues: CASRGGGVEQYF. The DNA for the CDR3 is TGTGCCAGCAGGGGGGGTGGAGTGGAGCAGTACTTC.